These T cell receptor beta chains were read from a single sample in a study of T cell repertoires in cytomegalovirus infection. Each CDR3 protein gets one entry after TCRdb re-called the reads with MiXCR. The sample holds a few hundred thousand distinct CDR3 sequences, 25% seen once. These receptors have no known antigen. This specimen was cultured PBMCs, taken from culture after CMV antigen stimulation. These receptors all come from a human donor in good health (CMV status not recorded). Some clones in this sample may be carry-over from other donors' samples. CDR3s include the opening cysteine and the closing phenylalanine or tryptophan. The D gene is left open where the match is weak. Size is stated for part of the rows, as once, few or many counts, or as a class when the clone is expanded.

j_gene | abundance | v_gene | d_gene | len | CDR3aa | CDR3nt
TRBJ1-6 | many | TRBV7-2 | TRBD1 | 16 | CASSLGTGRRGSPLHF | TGTGCCAGCAGCTTAGGGACAGGGAGAAGGGGTTCACCCCTCCACTTT
TRBJ2-1 | . | TRBV15 | . | 13 | CATSRSVYNEQFF | TGTGCCACCAGCAGATCCGTCTACAATGAGCAGTTCTTC
TRBJ2-3 | many | TRBV7-2 | . | 11 | CASKGTDTQYF | TGTGCCAGCAAAGGGACAGATACGCAGTATTTT
TRBJ2-5 | few | TRBV6-6 | . | 14 | CASRRTANQETQYF | TGTGCCAGCCGCCGGACAGCCAATCAAGAGACCCAGTACTTC
TRBJ1-6 | . | TRBV5-1 | . | 18 | CASSLAGAEYSYNSPLHF | TGCGCCAGCAGCTTGGCCGGGGCAGAATACTCCTATAATTCACCCCTCCACTTT
TRBJ2-5 | few | TRBV6-1 | TRBD2 | 17 | CASSEGSGRAWGETQYF | TGTGCCAGCAGTGAAGGTAGCGGGAGGGCCTGGGGAGAGACCCAGTACTTC
TRBJ2-1 | . | TRBV4-1 | TRBD2 | 19 | CASSPNPPDLAGDVDKQFF | TGCGCCAGCAGCCCAAACCCACCAGACCTAGCGGGAGATGTTGATAAGCAGTTCTTC
TRBJ2-1 | medium-sized | TRBV7-2 | . | 13 | CASTPASYNEQFF | TGTGCCAGCACCCCGGCCTCCTACAATGAGCAGTTCTTC
TRBJ2-1 | many | TRBV7-2 | TRBD1 | 13 | CASSSAGGWGQFF | TGTGCCAGCAGCTCCGCAGGGGGCTGGGGGCAGTTCTTC
TRBJ1-5 | once | TRBV6-1 | . | 13 | CASSETGGQPQHF | TGTGCCAGCAGTGAAACGGGGGGTCAGCCCCAGCATTTT
TRBJ2-1 | . | TRBV12-3/TRBV12-4 | . | 14 | CASSLFGEYNEQFF | TGTGCCAGCAGTTTATTCGGGGAGTACAATGAGCAGTTCTTC
TRBJ2-1 | few | TRBV18 | . | 20 | CASSPSLQGRLAKKVNEQFF | TGTGCCAGCTCACCGAGCCTTCAGGGGCGACTAGCCAAAAAAGTAAATGAGCAGTTCTTC
TRBJ1-1 | few | TRBV6-2/TRBV6-3 | . | 12 | CASSMGLTEAFF | TGTGCCAGCAGCATGGGCCTCACTGAAGCTTTCTTT
TRBJ2-5 | many | TRBV20-1 | . | 16 | CSARDWGGLSRETQYF | TGCAGTGCTAGGGATTGGGGCGGATTAAGCAGGGAGACCCAGTACTTC
TRBJ2-1 | . | TRBV12-3/TRBV12-4 | . | 16 | CASSRGSRRSYNEQFF | TGTGCCAGCAGTCGGGGGAGCCGAAGGTCCTACAATGAGCAGTTCTTC
TRBJ2-5 | few | TRBV7-6 | TRBD2 | 18 | CASSFGTSGRFGQETQYF | TGTGCCAGCAGCTTTGGGACTAGCGGCCGCTTTGGGCAAGAGACCCAGTACTTC
TRBJ2-2 | . | TRBV30 | . | 14 | CAWSRRVIAGELFF | TGTGCCTGGAGTAGGAGAGTTATCGCCGGGGAGCTGTTTTTT
TRBJ1-2 | few | TRBV7-2 | TRBD1 | 17 | CASSPVPSWDRDYGYTF | TGTGCCAGCAGCCCGGTCCCTTCTTGGGACAGGGATTATGGCTACACCTTC
TRBJ1-1 | few | TRBV7-2 | . | 13 | CASSPWGSTEAFF | TGTGCCAGCAGCCCGTGGGGGAGCACTGAAGCTTTCTTT
TRBJ1-2 | few | TRBV7-2 | . | 14 | CASSSYRPENGYTF | TGTGCCAGCAGCTCCTACCGACCAGAAAATGGCTACACCTTC
TRBJ2-6 | few | TRBV7-2 | . | 17 | CASSKTGFRSGANVLTF | TGTGCCAGCAGCAAGACGGGTTTCCGCTCTGGGGCCAACGTCCTGACTTTC
TRBJ1-2 | few | TRBV7-9 | TRBD1 | 14 | CASSSGQAGYGYTF | TGTGCCAGCAGCTCGGGACAGGCAGGGTATGGCTACACCTTC
TRBJ2-7 | many | TRBV7-2 | TRBD2 | 15 | CASTRLAGGDYEQYF | TGTGCCAGCACCCGACTAGCGGGAGGGGACTACGAGCAGTACTTC
TRBJ2-7 | many | TRBV7-9 | . | 13 | CASRITGTYEQYF | TGTGCCAGCAGAATAACAGGTACCTACGAGCAGTACTTC
TRBJ2-1 | . | TRBV12-3/TRBV12-4 | . | 17 | CASTLNWGSGANNEQFF | TGTGCCAGCACTCTGAATTGGGGGTCGGGAGCCAACAATGAGCAGTTCTTC
TRBJ2-1 | few | TRBV5-1 | TRBD2 | 19 | CASSLVGTSGRSSYNEQFF | TGCGCCAGCAGCTTGGTCGGGACTAGCGGGAGGAGCTCCTACAATGAGCAGTTCTTC
TRBJ2-1 | . | TRBV5-1 | . | 14 | CASSPRLQDNEQFF | TGCGCCAGCAGCCCAAGATTACAGGACAATGAGCAGTTCTTC
TRBJ2-5 | many | TRBV13 | . | 14 | CASSLFASAETQYF | TGTGCCAGCAGCTTATTCGCAAGCGCGGAGACCCAGTACTTC
TRBJ2-1 | few | TRBV7-9 | . | 14 | CASSFGATVNEQFF | TGTGCCAGCAGCTTTGGCGCGACGGTCAATGAGCAGTTCTTC
TRBJ1-4 | few | TRBV7-2 | . | 12 | CASSLGGRDPIF | TGTGCCAGCAGCTTGGGGGGCCGGGACCCTATTTTT
TRBJ2-1 | once | TRBV4-2 | TRBD2 | 15 | CASRRLADSYNEQFF | TGTGCCAGCAGACGACTAGCGGATTCCTACAATGAGCAGTTCTTC
TRBJ2-1 | . | TRBV7-2 | . | 12 | CASSLQPPAQFF | TGTGCCAGCAGCTTGCAGCCCCCGGCGCAGTTCTTC
TRBJ2-5 | few | TRBV12-3/TRBV12-4 | TRBD1 | 19 | CASRFEGFVARGSKETQYF | TGTGCCAGCCGTTTCGAGGGTTTTGTGGCCAGGGGGTCCAAAGAGACCCAGTACTTC
TRBJ1-4 | . | TRBV6-1 | . | 15 | CASSKLIGTNEKLFF | TGTGCCAGCAGTAAACTCATCGGAACTAATGAAAAACTGTTTTTT
TRBJ2-5 | many | TRBV7-2 | . | 13 | CASSLTVRETQYF | TGTGCCAGCAGCTTAACAGTCCGGGAGACCCAGTACTTC
TRBJ2-5 | few | TRBV5-6 | . | 14 | CASSLGWGAETQYF | TGTGCCAGCAGCTTGGGATGGGGGGCAGAGACCCAGTACTTC
TRBJ2-1 | few | TRBV11-2 | . | 15 | CASSVLAQRYNEQFF | TGTGCCAGCAGCGTCCTAGCGCAAAGATACAATGAGCAGTTCTTC
TRBJ1-4 | many | TRBV11-2 | TRBD1 | 15 | CASSSDRGTNEKLFF | TGTGCCAGCAGCTCAGACAGGGGCACTAATGAAAAACTGTTTTTT
TRBJ2-1 | . | TRBV19 | . | 12 | CASSAGTNEQFF | TGTGCCAGTAGTGCGGGAACCAATGAGCAGTTCTTC
TRBJ1-3 | . | TRBV4-1 | . | 17 | CASSKRGESGSGNTIYF | TGCGCCAGCAGTAAGAGAGGGGAATCCGGCTCTGGAAACACCATATATTTT
TRBJ1-5 | many | TRBV7-2 | . | 15 | CASSLAWAPNQPQHF | TGTGCCAGCAGCTTAGCATGGGCCCCCAATCAGCCCCAGCATTTT
TRBJ2-1 | . | TRBV11-3 | . | 16 | CASSLEVLPRVNEQFF | TGTGCCAGCAGCTTAGAAGTCCTACCCCGGGTTAATGAGCAGTTCTTC
TRBJ2-1 | . | TRBV12-3/TRBV12-4 | . | 16 | CASSSPPGRKRNEQFF | TGTGCCAGCAGTTCCCCCCCGGGACGGAAGAGGAATGAGCAGTTCTTC
TRBJ1-1 | many | TRBV7-9 | . | 15 | CASSLASALNTEAFF | TGTGCCAGCAGCTTAGCTTCAGCCCTCAACACTGAAGCTTTCTTT
TRBJ2-1 | . | TRBV7-8 | TRBD2 | 14 | CASSKREGSNEQFF | TGTGCCAGCAGTAAGCGGGAGGGCTCCAATGAGCAGTTCTTC
TRBJ2-1 | few | TRBV6-2/TRBV6-3 | TRBD2 | 16 | CASSSPTSGYPNEQFF | TGTGCCAGCAGTTCCCCGACTAGCGGATACCCCAATGAGCAGTTCTTC
TRBJ2-5 | many | TRBV20-1 | . | 11 | CSADDAETQYF | TGCAGTGCTGACGATGCGGAGACCCAGTACTTC
TRBJ1-2 | . | TRBV6-1 | . | 11 | CASGGLYGYTF | TGTGCCAGCGGCGGCCTCTATGGCTACACCTTC
TRBJ2-1 | . | TRBV2 | TRBD2 | 14 | CASSGTSNYNEQFF | TGTGCCAGCAGTGGGACTAGCAATTACAATGAGCAGTTCTTC
TRBJ1-6 | few | TRBV18 | TRBD1 | 14 | CASSPDRVGSPLHF | TGTGCCAGCTCTCCGGACAGGGTTGGGTCACCCCTCCACTTT
TRBJ2-1 | few | TRBV4-3 | TRBD2 | 17 | CASSQDGDYSPYNEQFF | TGCGCCAGCAGCCAAGATGGGGACTATTCCCCCTACAATGAGCAGTTCTTC
TRBJ2-5 | . | TRBV5-8 | . | 11 | CASSLSGTQYF | TGTGCCAGCAGCTTATCGGGAACCCAGTACTTC
TRBJ1-1 | . | TRBV19 | . | 13 | CASSTGPTTEAFF | TGTGCCAGTAGCACCGGTCCTACCACTGAAGCTTTCTTT
TRBJ2-1 | many | TRBV7-2 | . | 17 | CASSFVLAKSSYNEQFF | TGTGCCAGCAGCTTTGTCCTGGCGAAAAGCTCCTACAATGAGCAGTTCTTC
TRBJ2-3 | . | TRBV7-3 | . | 15 | CASSQGLSGTDTQYF | TGTGCCAGCAGCCAGGGATTAAGCGGTACAGATACGCAGTATTTT
TRBJ2-2 | few | TRBV12-3/TRBV12-4 | . | 11 | CASRFAGELFF | TGTGCCAGCAGGTTTGCCGGGGAGCTGTTTTTT
TRBJ2-7 | few | TRBV7-9 | TRBD1 | 16 | CASSLEPGQGRYEQYF | TGTGCCAGCAGCTTAGAGCCGGGACAGGGGAGATACGAGCAGTACTTC